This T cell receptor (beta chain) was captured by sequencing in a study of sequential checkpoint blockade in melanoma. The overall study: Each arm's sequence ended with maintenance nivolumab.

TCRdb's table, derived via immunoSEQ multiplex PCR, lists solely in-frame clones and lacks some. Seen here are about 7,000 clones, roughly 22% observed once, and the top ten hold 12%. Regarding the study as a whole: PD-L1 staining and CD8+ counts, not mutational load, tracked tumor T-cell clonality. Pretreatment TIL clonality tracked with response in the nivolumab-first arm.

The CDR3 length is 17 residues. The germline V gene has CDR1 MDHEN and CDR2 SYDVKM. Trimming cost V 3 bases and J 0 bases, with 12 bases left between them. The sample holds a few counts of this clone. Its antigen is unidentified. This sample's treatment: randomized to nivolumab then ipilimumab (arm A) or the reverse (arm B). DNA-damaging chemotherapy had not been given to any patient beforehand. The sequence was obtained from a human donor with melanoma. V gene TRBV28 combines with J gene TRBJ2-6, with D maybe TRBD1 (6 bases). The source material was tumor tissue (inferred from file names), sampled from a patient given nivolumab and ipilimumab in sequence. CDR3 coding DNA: TGTGCCAGCAGTTTCGACAGGCGTTTCTCTGGGGCCAACGTCCTGACTTTC. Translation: CASSFDRRFSGANVLTF.